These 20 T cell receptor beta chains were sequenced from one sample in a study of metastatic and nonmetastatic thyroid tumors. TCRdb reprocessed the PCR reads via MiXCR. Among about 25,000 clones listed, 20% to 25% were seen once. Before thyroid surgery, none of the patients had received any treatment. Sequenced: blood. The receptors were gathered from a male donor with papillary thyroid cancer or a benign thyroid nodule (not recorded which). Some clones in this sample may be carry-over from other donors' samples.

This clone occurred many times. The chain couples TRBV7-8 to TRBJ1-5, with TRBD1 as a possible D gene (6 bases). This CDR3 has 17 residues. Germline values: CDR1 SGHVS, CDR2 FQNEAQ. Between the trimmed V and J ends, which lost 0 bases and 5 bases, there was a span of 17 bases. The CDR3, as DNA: TGTGCCAGCAGCTTAGCGTCCGGGGGGCGTTGGGATCAGCCCCAGCATTTT. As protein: CASSLASGGRWDQPQHF.

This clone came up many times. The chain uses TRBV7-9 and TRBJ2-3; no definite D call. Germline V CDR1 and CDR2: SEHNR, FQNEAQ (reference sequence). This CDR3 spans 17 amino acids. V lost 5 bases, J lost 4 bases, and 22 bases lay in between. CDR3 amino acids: CASSPDERPYTADTQYF. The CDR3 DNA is TGTGCCAGCAGCCCTGATGAGAGACCATACACCGCAGATACGCAGTATTTT.

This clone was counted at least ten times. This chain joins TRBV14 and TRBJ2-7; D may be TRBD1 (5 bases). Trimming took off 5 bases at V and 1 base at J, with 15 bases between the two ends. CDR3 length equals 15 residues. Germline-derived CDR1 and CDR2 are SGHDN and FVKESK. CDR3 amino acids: CASSNGQGQSYEQYF. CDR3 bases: TGTGCCAGCAGCAATGGTCAGGGCCAGTCCTACGAGCAGTACTTC.

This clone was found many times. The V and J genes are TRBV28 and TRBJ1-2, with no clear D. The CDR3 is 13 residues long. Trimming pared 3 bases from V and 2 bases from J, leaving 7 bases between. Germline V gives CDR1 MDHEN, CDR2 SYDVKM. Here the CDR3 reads CASSLDLNYGYTF. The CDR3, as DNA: TGTGCCAGCAGTTTGGATTTGAACTATGGCTACACCTTC.

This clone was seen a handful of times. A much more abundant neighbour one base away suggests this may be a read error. The CDR3 DNA follows: TGTGCCAGCAGCTTGGGTCGGGGACCGGGACAGGGGCGTGTTGCCGCGGAGCTGTTTTTT. Its protein is CASSLGRGPGQGRVAAELFF. The V call is TRBV5-4, the J call TRBJ2-2, with 10 bases fitting TRBD1. Looked up from germline, CDR1 is SGHNT and CDR2 is YYREEE (reference sequence). J was trimmed by 10 bases and V by 0 bases; bases with no gene match: 21. The CDR3 loop spans 20 amino acids.

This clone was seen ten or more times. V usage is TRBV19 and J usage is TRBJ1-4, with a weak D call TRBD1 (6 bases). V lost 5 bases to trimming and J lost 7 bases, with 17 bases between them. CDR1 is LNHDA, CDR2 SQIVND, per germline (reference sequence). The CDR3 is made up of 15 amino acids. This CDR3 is CASSVGGAGSEKLFF. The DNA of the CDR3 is TGTGCCAGTAGTGTGGGGGGGGCCGGCAGTGAAAAACTGTTTTTT.

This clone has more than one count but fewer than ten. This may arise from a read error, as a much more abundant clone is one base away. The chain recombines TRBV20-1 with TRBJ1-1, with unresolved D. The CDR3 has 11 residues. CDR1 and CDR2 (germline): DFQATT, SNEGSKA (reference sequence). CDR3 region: CGALNAFEAFF. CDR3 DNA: TGCGGTGCTCTCAACGCCTTTGAAGCTTTCTTT.

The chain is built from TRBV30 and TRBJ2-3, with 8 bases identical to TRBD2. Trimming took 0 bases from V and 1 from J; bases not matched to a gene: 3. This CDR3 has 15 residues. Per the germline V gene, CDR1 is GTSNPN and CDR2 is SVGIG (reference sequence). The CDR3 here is CAWSVSSGRTDTQYF. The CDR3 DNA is TGTGCCTGGAGTGTATCTAGCGGGCGCACAGATACGCAGTATTTT.

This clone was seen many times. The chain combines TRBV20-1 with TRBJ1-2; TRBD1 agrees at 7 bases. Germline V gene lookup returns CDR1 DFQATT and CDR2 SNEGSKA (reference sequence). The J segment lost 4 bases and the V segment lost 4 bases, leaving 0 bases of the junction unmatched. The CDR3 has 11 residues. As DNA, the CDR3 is TGCAGTGCTACAGGGGGCTATGGCTACACCTTC. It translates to CSATGGYGYTF.

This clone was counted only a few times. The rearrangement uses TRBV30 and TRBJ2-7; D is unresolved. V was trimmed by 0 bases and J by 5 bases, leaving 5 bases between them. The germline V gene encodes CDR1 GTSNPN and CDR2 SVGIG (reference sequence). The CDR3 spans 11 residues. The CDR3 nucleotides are TGTGCCTGGAGTGTACACGACGAGCAGTACTTC. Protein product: CAWSVHDEQYF.

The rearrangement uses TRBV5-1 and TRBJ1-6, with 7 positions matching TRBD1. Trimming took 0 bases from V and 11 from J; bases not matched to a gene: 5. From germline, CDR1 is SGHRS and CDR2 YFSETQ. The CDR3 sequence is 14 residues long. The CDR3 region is CASSLGQGVTPLHF. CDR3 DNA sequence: TGCGCCAGCAGCTTGGGACAGGGTGTAACACCCCTCCACTTT.

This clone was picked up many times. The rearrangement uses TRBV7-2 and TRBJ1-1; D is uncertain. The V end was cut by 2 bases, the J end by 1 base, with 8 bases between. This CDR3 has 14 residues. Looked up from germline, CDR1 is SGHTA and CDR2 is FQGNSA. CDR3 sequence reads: CASSLYMRNTEAFF. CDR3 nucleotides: TGTGCCAGCAGCTTATATATGAGGAACACTGAAGCTTTCTTT.

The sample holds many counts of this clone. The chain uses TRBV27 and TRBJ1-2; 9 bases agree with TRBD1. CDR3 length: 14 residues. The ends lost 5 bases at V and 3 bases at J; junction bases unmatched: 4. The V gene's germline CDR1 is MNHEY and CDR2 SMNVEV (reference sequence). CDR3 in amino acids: CASSRQGGHYGYTF. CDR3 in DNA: TGTGCCAGCAGTCGACAGGGGGGACACTATGGCTACACCTTC.

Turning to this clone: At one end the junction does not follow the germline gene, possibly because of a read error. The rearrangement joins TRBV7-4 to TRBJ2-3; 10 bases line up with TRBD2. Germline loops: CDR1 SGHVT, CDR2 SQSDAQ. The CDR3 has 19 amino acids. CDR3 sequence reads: CASRLASLRPSGSTDTQYF. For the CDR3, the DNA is TGTGCCAGCAGATTAGCCTCTCTCAGACCTAGCGGGAGTACGGATACGCAGTATTTT.

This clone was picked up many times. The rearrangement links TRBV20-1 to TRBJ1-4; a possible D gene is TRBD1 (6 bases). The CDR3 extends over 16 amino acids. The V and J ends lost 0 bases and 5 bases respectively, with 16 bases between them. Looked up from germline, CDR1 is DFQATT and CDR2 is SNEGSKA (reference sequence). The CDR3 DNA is TGCAGTGCTAGAGAAGGAAGGGGGAGTCTAAATGAAAAACTGTTTTTT. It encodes CSAREGRGSLNEKLFF.

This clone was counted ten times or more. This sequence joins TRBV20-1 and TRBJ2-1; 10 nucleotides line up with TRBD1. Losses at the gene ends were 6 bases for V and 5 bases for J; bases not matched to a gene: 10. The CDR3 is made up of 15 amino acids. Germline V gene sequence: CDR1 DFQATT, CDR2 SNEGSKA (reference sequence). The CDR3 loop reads CSAINRDRGDNEQFF. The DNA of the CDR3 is TGCAGTGCCATAAACCGGGACAGGGGTGACAATGAGCAGTTCTTC.

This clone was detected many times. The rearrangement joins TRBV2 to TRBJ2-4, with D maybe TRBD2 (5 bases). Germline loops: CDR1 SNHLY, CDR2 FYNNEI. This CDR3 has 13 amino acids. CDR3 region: CADSRTEEDIQYF. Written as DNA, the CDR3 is TGTGCAGATTCTAGGACTGAGGAGGACATTCAGTACTTC.

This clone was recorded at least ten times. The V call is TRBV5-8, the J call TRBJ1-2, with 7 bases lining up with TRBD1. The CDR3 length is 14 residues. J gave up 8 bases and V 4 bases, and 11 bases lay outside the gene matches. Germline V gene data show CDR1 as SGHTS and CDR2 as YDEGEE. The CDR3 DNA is TGTGCCAGCAGCCCACTACAGGGGTGGGGAGGCTACACCTTC. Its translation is CASSPLQGWGGYTF.

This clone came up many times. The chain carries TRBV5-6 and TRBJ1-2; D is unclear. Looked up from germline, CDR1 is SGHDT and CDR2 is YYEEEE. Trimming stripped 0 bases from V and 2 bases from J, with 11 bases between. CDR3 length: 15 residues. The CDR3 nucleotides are TGTGCCAGCAGCTTGGTTGGCAGCCGAAACTATGGCTACACCTTC. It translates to CASSLVGSRNYGYTF.

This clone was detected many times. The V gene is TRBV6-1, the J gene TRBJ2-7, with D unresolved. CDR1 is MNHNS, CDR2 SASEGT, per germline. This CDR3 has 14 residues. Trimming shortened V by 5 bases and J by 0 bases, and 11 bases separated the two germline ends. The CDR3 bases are TGTGCCAGCAGTAAAAGGACGTCCTCCTACGAGCAGTACTTC. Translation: CASSKRTSSYEQYF.